The subject of this entry is one TCR beta chain. The antigen is undetermined. The data are from a study of cytomegalovirus exposure and HLA in healthy donors. Study-level information: When 350 to 500 donors were genotyped, more than 70% of them were found to fall in the Caucasian-associated ancestry cluster.

PCR primers comprised 60 Vbeta and 13 Jbeta primers. Authors' data handling: Later, 80 million or so unique TCR beta chains were counted in an analysis, and approximately 9.9 million of them were shared. The repertoire was sequenced with immunoSEQ multiplex PCR; TCRdb's copy has only in-frame clones and lacks some. That table supplies the V and J calls and clone size; D and trimming were determined from the DNA. This table holds 40,000 or so clones, over 70% found once. Trimming shortened V by 5 bases and J by 3 bases, and 11 bases separated the two germline ends. CDR3 length: 14 amino acids. CDR1 and CDR2 from the germline V gene are SGHVS and FNYEAQ. Notes on the study in general: HLA alleles were associated with fewer than 20,000 TCR beta sequences in a later analysis at 0.05 false discovery rate. Later on, a genetic analysis was performed. It linked a missense variant in DCLRE1C with V- and J-gene trimming of TCR beta.

The chain couples TRBV7-6 to TRBJ1-3; D may be TRBD1 (5 bases). The sample consisted of PBMCs. This TCR was sampled from a man aged 30-40 years in good health and CMV-seronegative. In DNA form, the CDR3 reads TGTGCCAGCAGCACCATGACAGTTGGAAACACCATATATTTT. It encodes CASSTMTVGNTIYF.